Below, 19 T cell receptor beta chains from the same sample are listed, as sequenced in a study of T cells after yellow fever vaccination. TCRdb re-analysed the 5' RACE reads in MiXCR, keeping a single row per CDR3 protein. The sample has some 400,000 distinct CDR3 sequences; 18% are singletons. This specimen consisted of PBMCs, obtained before the yellow fever booster vaccination. The receptors come from a man aged 18 to 29 who received the YFV17D yellow fever vaccine.

This clonotype has a handful of counts. The chain recombines TRBV5-5 with TRBJ2-2, with D unclear. Trimming took off 0 bases at V and 2 bases at J, with 11 bases between the two ends. Germline V gene sequence: CDR1 SGHKS, CDR2 YYEKEE (reference sequence). CDR3 length equals 16 residues. This chain's CDR3 is CASSLESYLNTGELFF. The CDR3 nucleotides are TGTGCCAGCAGCTTGGAGTCCTACTTAAACACCGGGGAGCTGTTTTTT.

J is TRBJ2-4 and V is TRBV7-9; 10 bases are a match to TRBD1. J gave up 1 base and V 3 bases, and 15 bases lay outside the gene matches. CDR3 length: 20 residues. Germline V lookup: CDR1 SEHNR, CDR2 FQNEAQ (reference sequence). The CDR3 sequence is CASSLGGTGDPTLAKNIQYF. The CDR3 coding sequence is TGTGCCAGCAGCTTGGGCGGGACAGGGGACCCAACTTTGGCCAAAAACATTCAGTACTTC.

The J gene is TRBJ2-7, the V gene TRBV20-1; 8 bases fit TRBD2. The CDR3 loop spans 14 amino acids. Germline loops: CDR1 DFQATT, CDR2 SNEGSKA (reference sequence). J was trimmed by 3 bases and V by 2 bases; bases with no gene match: 6. Here the CDR3 reads CSARNSGGLYEQYF. The CDR3 DNA sequence: TGCAGTGCTAGAAACAGCGGGGGACTCTACGAGCAGTACTTC.

The V and J genes are TRBV9 and TRBJ1-1; D may be TRBD1 (6 bases). Germline loops: CDR1 SGDLS, CDR2 YYNGEE. The CDR3 is made up of 13 amino acids. V lost 3 bases to trimming and J lost 7 bases, with 13 bases between them. The CDR3 loop reads CASSAKLQGEAFF. DNA of the CDR3: TGTGCCAGCAGCGCAAAATTACAGGGTGAAGCTTTCTTT.

This clonotype has only a few counts. This chain uses TRBV7-3 with TRBJ2-2; 7 nucleotides agree with TRBD1. The ends lost 2 bases at V and 7 bases at J; junction bases unmatched: 4. The CDR3 loop spans 14 amino acids. CDR1 is SGHTA, CDR2 FQGTGA, per germline. DNA of the CDR3: TGTGCCAGCAGCTTATCAGGGGGAGACGGGGAGCTGTTTTTT. Translated: CASSLSGGDGELFF.

The chain combines TRBV27 with TRBJ2-7, with D tentatively TRBD1 or TRBD2 (5 bases each). Trimming left V 10 bases short and J 5 bases short, with 9 bases between. The CDR3 runs 10 residues. Germline V gene data show CDR1 as MNHEY and CDR2 as SMNVEV (reference sequence). In DNA form, the CDR3 reads TGTGCCAAATGGGGGAACGAGCAGTACGTC. Its protein is CAKWGNEQYV.

The chain couples TRBV12-3 or TRBV12-4 to TRBJ2-7, with 7 positions matching TRBD2. The CDR3 extends over 15 amino acids. Unmatched junction bases numbered 9, after V lost 6 bases and J lost 1 base. The CDR3 sequence: CASSPRGGWSYEQYF. The CDR3 DNA reads as TGTGCCAGCAGCCCAAGGGGAGGGTGGTCCTACGAGCAGTACTTC.

This clonotype came up a few times. CDR3 sequence reads: CSASPWGSDFVQTQYF. The CDR3 DNA follows: TGCAGTGCTAGCCCATGGGGGTCGGACTTCGTCCAGACCCAGTACTTC. V gene TRBV20-1 combines with J gene TRBJ2-5, with D perhaps matching TRBD1 or TRBD2 (5 bases each). V lost 3 bases and J 6 bases, leaving 23 bases between the germline ends. CDR1 and CDR2 (germline): DFQATT, SNEGSKA (reference sequence). This CDR3 has 16 residues.

This clonotype was picked up a small number of times. The J gene is TRBJ2-1, the V gene TRBV5-5; the match to TRBD2 covers 10 bases. Germline V CDR1 and CDR2: SGHKS, YYEKEE (reference sequence). J gave up 2 bases and V 7 bases, and 12 bases lay outside the gene matches. The CDR3 runs 17 residues. The CDR3 loop reads CASLRTSGHFAYNEQFF. For the CDR3, the DNA is TGTGCCAGCCTTCGGACTAGCGGCCATTTCGCCTACAATGAGCAGTTCTTC.

This clonotype has only a few counts. The chain carries TRBV12-3 or TRBV12-4 and TRBJ1-2; TRBD1 matches at 10 bases. The CDR3 has 17 amino acids. Germline trimming cut 1 base from V and 4 bases from J; bases unmatched to any gene: 9. The CDR3 protein is CASSLESRDRGLYGYTF. The CDR3 DNA reads as TGTGCCAGCAGTTTAGAATCCCGGGACAGGGGACTCTATGGCTACACCTTC.

The sample holds a few counts of this clonotype. The chain joins TRBV28 to TRBJ2-2; TRBD1 is a possible D gene (5 bases). Trimming removed 7 bases from V and 4 bases from J, with 10 bases in between. Germline V gives CDR1 MDHEN, CDR2 SYDVKM. This CDR3 has 13 residues. In DNA form, the CDR3 reads TGTGCCAGCACTCAAACAGGCACCGGGGAGCTGTTTTTT. Its translation is CASTQTGTGELFF.

This sequence joins TRBV29-1 and TRBJ1-2; 7 positions agree with TRBD1. The CDR3 length is 13 residues. The junction had 6 bases not matched to a gene; V was cut back by 5 bases and J by 3 bases. The germline gives CDR1 SQVTM, CDR2 ANQGSEA. In DNA form, the CDR3 reads TGCAGCGTTCGGGGACAGCGACACTATGGCTACACCTTC. Translated: CSVRGQRHYGYTF.

A few counts support this clonotype. CDR3 sequence reads: CASSLDWTGNTGELFF. Here the CDR3 DNA reads TGTGCCAGCAGTTTAGATTGGACAGGGAACACCGGGGAGCTGTTTTTT. V usage is TRBV12-3 or TRBV12-4 and J usage is TRBJ2-2; 7 nucleotides align to TRBD1. The CDR3 is 16 amino acids. The V and J ends lost 1 base and 1 base, in that order; junction bases with no gene match: 3.

A word on this clonotype: The junction does not match germline at one end; this may be a read error. The chain employs TRBV30 and TRBJ2-5; D is perhaps TRBD2 (7 bases). The CDR3 sequence is 14 residues long. CDR1 and CDR2 (germline): GTSNPN, SVGIG (reference sequence). Written as DNA, the CDR3 is TGTGCCTGGGGGGTCGGGGGGCCTCAAGAAACCCAGTACTTC. Its translation is CAWGVGGPQETQYF.

This clonotype was observed a few times. This chain connects TRBV7-2 to TRBJ2-1; D tentatively reads TRBD1 or TRBD2 (5 bases each). CDR1 is SGHTA, CDR2 FQGNSA, per germline. Trimming removed 2 bases at V and 7 bases at J, with 12 bases between. The CDR3 runs to 14 residues. The CDR3 coding sequence is TGTGCCAGCAGCTTATTTGGGACGACAAATGAGCAGTTCTTC. Amino acid sequence: CASSLFGTTNEQFF.

A few counts support this clonotype. The chain carries TRBV27 and TRBJ1-1, with D possibly being TRBD1 (5 bases). V lost 6 bases, J lost 4 bases, and 12 bases lay in between. From germline, CDR1 is MNHEY and CDR2 SMNVEV (reference sequence). CDR3 length: 13 amino acids. In nucleotides, the CDR3 is TGTGCCAGCAGACTCCAGGGATTCACTGAAGCTTTCTTT. Translation gives CASRLQGFTEAFF.

This clonotype was observed a handful of times. The chain couples TRBV20-1 to TRBJ2-2, with D unclear. V was trimmed by 1 base and J by 1 base, leaving 13 bases between them. This CDR3 region has 16 residues. The germline CDR1 and CDR2 sequences are DFQATT and SNEGSKA (reference sequence). CDR3 loop: CSARGLSQMNTGELFF. The DNA of the CDR3 is TGCAGTGCTAGAGGACTGTCCCAAATGAACACCGGGGAGCTGTTTTTT.

The chain links TRBV20-1 to TRBJ2-1; 12 bases are shared with TRBD1. Trimming took 5 bases from V and 9 from J; bases not matched to a gene: 14. The CDR3 has 16 amino acids. Germline V CDR1 and CDR2: DFQATT, SNEGSKA (reference sequence). Here the CDR3 reads CSAPCPGQGANLEQFF. DNA for the CDR3: TGCAGTGCTCCCTGCCCGGGACAGGGGGCGAACCTTGAGCAGTTCTTC.

This clonotype turned up a few times. The chain joins TRBV6-5 to TRBJ1-5; TRBD1 matches at 12 bases. V shed 5 bases, J shed 2 bases, and the junction held 7 bases outside the gene matches. CDR3 length: 17 residues. Germline-derived CDR1 and CDR2 are MNHEY and SVGAGI. The CDR3 DNA sequence: TGTGCCAGCAGTACGGGGACAGGGGGCACGGGCAATCAGCCCCAGCATTTT. This encodes CASSTGTGGTGNQPQHF.